These 6 T cell receptor beta chains share one sample of origin, sequenced in a study of vaccination and CD4 T cells after COVID-19. Cultured CD4+ T cells had their DNA profiled by the Oncomine TCR Beta short-read assay. TCRdb re-called the PCR reads through MiXCR, storing one row per CDR3 protein. The sample has just under 20,000 distinct CDR3 sequences, around 45% seen once; the top ten hold about 4%. These receptors have no identified antigens. Treatment given: approximately 9-day PBMC culture with coronavirus spike peptide pools or control peptides (ViraFEST assay). This specimen was CD4+ T cells from blood, cultured in vitro, taken before SARS-CoV-2 vaccination. The receptors shown here come from a human donor who had recovered from COVID-19.

The V gene is TRBV19, the J gene TRBJ1-2, with a possible D match to TRBD1 (5 bases). CDR1 and CDR2 (germline): LNHDA, SQIVND (reference sequence). V lost 7 bases and J lost 3, with 15 bases in between. This CDR3 region has 14 residues. The CDR3 reads CASTERQTDYGYTF. DNA for the CDR3: TGTGCCAGTACGGAGAGGCAGACAGACTATGGCTACACCTTC.

In this sample, this clonotype turned up a few times. This chain uses TRBV20-1 with TRBJ1-5; 9 bases map to TRBD1. Germline assignment: CDR1 DFQATT and CDR2 SNEGSKA (reference sequence). V dropped 4 bases and J dropped 3; count of bases not matched to a gene: 4. This CDR3 spans 14 amino acids. CDR3 DNA: TGCAGTGCTACCGGGACAGGGAACAATCAGCCCCAGCATTTT. Translating it yields CSATGTGNNQPQHF.

This clonotype was seen more than once but under ten times. The gene calls are TRBV19 and TRBJ1-5, with D possibly being TRBD1 (5 bases). Germline assignment: CDR1 LNHDA and CDR2 SQIVND (reference sequence). V was trimmed by 1 base and J by 3 bases, leaving 10 bases between them. The CDR3 consists of 15 residues. DNA of the CDR3: TGTGCCAGTAGTATAGGGACAACGAACAATCAGCCCCAGCATTTT. The encoded protein is CASSIGTTNNQPQHF.

The chain links TRBV6-2 or TRBV6-3 to TRBJ1-2; 7 bases fit TRBD1. CDR1 and CDR2 (germline): MNHEY, SVGEGT. With V trimmed by 8 bases and J by 2 bases, 2 bases remained unmatched. This CDR3 has 12 residues. The CDR3 DNA reads TGTGCCAGCTTGACAGGGAACTATGGCTACACCTTC. Its translation is CASLTGNYGYTF.

The chain is built from TRBV19 and TRBJ2-3, with unresolved D. V was cut by 6 bases and J by 2 bases, with 15 bases left in between. CDR1 is LNHDA, CDR2 SQIVND, per germline (reference sequence). The CDR3 length is 15 residues. The CDR3 protein is CASRATPRFTDTQYF. As DNA, the CDR3 is TGTGCCAGTAGAGCCACCCCAAGATTCACAGATACGCAGTATTTT.

This clonotype occurred a few times. The chain links TRBV7-8 to TRBJ1-6; D might be TRBD1 (5 bases). Germline lookup yields CDR1 SGHVS and CDR2 FQNEAQ. Trimming took 4 bases from V and 7 from J, leaving 23 bases between them. This CDR3 has 18 amino acids. The DNA for the CDR3 is TGTGCCAGCAGCTATATGTTTAGCGCAGGGCTGGGCAATTCACCCCTCCACTTT. Amino acid sequence: CASSYMFSAGLGNSPLHF.